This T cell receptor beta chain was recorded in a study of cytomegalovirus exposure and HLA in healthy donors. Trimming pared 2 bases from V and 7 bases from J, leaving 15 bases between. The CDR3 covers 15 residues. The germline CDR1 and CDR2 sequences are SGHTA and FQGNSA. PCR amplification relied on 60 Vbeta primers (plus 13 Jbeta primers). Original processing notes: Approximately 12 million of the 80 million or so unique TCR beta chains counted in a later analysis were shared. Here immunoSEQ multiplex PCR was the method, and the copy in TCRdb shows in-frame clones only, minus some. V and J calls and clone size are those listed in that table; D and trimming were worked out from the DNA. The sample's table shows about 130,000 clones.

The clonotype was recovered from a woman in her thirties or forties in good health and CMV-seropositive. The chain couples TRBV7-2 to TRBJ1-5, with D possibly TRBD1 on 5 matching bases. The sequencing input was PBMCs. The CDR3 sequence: CASSLSVTVHQPQHF. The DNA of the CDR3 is TGTGCCAGCAGCTTATCCGTGACAGTCCACCAGCCCCAGCATTTT.